This passage covers 3 T cell receptor beta chains from one sample sequenced in a study of CD8 T cells in ankylosing spondylitis. MiXCR, applied by TCRdb to the 5' RACE reads, yields one record per CDR3 protein. The data contain 200,000 to 300,000 distinct CDR3 sequences, approximately 8.4% of them singletons. Sequences were obtained from blood, either unsorted or a sorted T cell fraction (not recorded which). These receptors originate from a female donor with ankylosing spondylitis or in good health (not recorded which).

This clonotype has ten or more counts. This chain joins TRBV7-9 and TRBJ1-5, with TRBD1 matching 7 bases. The CDR3 covers 14 residues. Germline values: CDR1 SEHNR, CDR2 FQNEAQ (reference sequence). V gave up 5 bases and J gave up 3 bases; unmatched junction bases: 4. This CDR3 is CASSDGTANQPQHF. The CDR3 region has the DNA TGTGCCAGCAGCGACGGGACAGCCAATCAGCCCCAGCATTTT.

This clonotype was recorded at least ten times. V usage is TRBV18 and J usage is TRBJ2-7, with 11 nucleotides matching TRBD2. The CDR3 is made up of 16 amino acids. Germline CDR1 is KGHSH and CDR2 is LQKENI. The J segment lost 8 bases and the V segment lost 2 bases, leaving 11 bases of the junction unmatched. CDR3: CASSPSLAGVKRKQYF. Here the CDR3 DNA reads TGTGCCAGCTCACCATCACTAGCGGGAGTTAAGCGCAAGCAGTACTTC.

This clonotype has ten or more counts. The rearrangement joins TRBV20-1 to TRBJ2-7; no definite D call. The germline CDR1 and CDR2 sequences are DFQATT and SNEGSKA (reference sequence). V was cut by 7 bases and J by 0 bases, with 10 bases left in between. The CDR3 extends over 12 amino acids. The DNA for the CDR3 is TGCAGTGTTGTTCAAAGCTCCTACGAGCAGTACTTC. The encoded protein is CSVVQSSYEQYF.